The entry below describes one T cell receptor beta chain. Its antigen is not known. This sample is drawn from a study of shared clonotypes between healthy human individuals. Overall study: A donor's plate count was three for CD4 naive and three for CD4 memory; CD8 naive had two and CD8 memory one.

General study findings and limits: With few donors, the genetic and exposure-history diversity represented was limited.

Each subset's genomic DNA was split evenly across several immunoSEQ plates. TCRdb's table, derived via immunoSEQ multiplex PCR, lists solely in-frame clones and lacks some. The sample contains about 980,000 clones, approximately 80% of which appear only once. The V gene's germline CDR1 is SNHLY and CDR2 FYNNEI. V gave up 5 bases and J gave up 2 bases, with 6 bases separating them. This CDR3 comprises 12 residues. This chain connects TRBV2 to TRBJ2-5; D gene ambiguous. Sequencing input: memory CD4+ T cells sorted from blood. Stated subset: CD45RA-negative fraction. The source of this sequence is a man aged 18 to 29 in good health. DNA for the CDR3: TGTGCCAGCAGTCCCCCGCAAGAGACCCAGTACTTC. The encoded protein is CASSPPQETQYF.